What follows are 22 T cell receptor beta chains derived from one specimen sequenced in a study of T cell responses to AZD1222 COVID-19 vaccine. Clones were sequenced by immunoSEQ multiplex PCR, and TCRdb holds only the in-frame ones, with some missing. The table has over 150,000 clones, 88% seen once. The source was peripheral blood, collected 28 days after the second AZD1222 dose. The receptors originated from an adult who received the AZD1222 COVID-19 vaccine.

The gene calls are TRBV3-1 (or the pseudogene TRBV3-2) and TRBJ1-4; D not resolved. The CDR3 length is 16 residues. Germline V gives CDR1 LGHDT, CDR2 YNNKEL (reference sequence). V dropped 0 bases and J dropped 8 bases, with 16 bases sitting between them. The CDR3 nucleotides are TGTGCCAGCAGCCAAGACCGTGTAGGAGCGGGGGAAAAACTGTTTTTT. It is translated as CASSQDRVGAGEKLFF.

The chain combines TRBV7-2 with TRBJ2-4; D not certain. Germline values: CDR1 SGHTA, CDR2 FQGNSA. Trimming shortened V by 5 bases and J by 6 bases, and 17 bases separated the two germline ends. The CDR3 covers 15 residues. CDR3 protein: CASSIAAHSGNIQYF. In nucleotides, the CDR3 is TGTGCCAGCAGCATTGCCGCCCATTCCGGAAACATTCAGTACTTC.

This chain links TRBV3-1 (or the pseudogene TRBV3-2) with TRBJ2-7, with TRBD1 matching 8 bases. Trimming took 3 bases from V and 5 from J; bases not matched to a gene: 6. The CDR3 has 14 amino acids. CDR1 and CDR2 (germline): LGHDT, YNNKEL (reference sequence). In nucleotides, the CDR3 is TGTGCCAGCAGCCAGACAGGGGTTCCTAACGAGCAGTACTTC. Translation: CASSQTGVPNEQYF.

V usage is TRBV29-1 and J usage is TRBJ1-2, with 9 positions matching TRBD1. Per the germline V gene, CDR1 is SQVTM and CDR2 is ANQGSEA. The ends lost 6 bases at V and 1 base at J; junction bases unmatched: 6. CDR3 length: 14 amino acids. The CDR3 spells CSVSGTGLNYGYTF. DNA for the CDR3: TGCAGCGTATCCGGGACAGGGCTTAACTATGGCTACACCTTC. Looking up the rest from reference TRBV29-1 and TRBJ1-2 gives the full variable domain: SAVISQKPSRDICQRGTSLTIQCQVDSQVTMMFWYRQQPGQSLTLIATANQGSEATYESGFVIDKFPISRPNLTFSTLTVSNMSPEDSSIYLCSVSGTGLNYGYTFGSGTRLTVV.

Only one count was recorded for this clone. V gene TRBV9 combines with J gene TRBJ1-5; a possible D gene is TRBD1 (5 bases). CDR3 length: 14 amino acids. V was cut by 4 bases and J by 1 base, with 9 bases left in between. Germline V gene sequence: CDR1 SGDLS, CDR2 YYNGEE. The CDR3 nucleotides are TGTGCCAGCAGCACCGGGGACAGCAATCAGCCCCAGCATTTT. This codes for CASSTGDSNQPQHF. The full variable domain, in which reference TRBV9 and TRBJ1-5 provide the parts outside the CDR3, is DSGVTQTPKHLITATGQRVTLRCSPRSGDLSVYWYQQSLDQGLQFLIQYYNGEERAKGNILERFSAQQFPDLHSELNLSSLELGDSALYFCASSTGDSNQPQHFGDGTRLSIL.

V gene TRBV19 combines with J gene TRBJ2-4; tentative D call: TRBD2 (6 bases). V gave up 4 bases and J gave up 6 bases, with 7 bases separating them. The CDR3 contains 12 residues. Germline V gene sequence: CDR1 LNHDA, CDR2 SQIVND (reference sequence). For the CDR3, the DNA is TGTGCCAGTAGTAAGGGAGGAAACATTCAGTACTTC. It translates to CASSKGGNIQYF.

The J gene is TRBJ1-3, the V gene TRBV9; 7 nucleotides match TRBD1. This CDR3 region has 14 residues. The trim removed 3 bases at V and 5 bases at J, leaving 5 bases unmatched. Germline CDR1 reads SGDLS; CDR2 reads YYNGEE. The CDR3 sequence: CASSAPGQRNTIYF. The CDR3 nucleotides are TGTGCCAGCAGCGCTCCGGGACAGAGAAACACCATATATTTT.

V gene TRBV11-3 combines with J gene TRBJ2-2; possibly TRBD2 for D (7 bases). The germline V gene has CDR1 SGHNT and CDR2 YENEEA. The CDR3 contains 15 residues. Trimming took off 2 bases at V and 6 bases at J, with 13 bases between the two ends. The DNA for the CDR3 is TGTGCCAGCAGCTTAAGGGGGGGCGATGCCGGGGAGCTGTTTTTT. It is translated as CASSLRGGDAGELFF.

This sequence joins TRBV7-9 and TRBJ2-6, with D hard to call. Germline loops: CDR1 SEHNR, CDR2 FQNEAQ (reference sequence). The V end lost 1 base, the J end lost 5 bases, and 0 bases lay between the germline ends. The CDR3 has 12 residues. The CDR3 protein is CASSLGANVLTF. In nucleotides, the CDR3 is TGTGCCAGCAGCTTAGGGGCCAACGTCCTGACTTTC.

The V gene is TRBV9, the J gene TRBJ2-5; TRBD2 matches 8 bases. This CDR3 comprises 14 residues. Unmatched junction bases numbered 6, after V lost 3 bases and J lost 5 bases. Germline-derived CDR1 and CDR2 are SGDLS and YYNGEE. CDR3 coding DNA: TGTGCCAGCAGCGACGGGGGGGCCGCGGAGACCCAGTACTTC. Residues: CASSDGGAAETQYF.

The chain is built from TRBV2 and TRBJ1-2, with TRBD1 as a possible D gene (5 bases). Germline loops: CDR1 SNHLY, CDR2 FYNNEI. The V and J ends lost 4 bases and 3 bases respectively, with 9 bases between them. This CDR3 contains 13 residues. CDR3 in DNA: TGTGCCAGCAGTGCCAGGGTAGACTATGGCTACACCTTC. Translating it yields CASSARVDYGYTF. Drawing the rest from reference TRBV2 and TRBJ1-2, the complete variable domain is EPEVTQTPSHQVTQMGQEVILRCVPISNHLYFYWYRQILGQKVEFLVSFYNNEISEKSEIFDDQFSVERPDGSNFTLKIRSTKLEDSAMYFCASSARVDYGYTFGSGTRLTVV.

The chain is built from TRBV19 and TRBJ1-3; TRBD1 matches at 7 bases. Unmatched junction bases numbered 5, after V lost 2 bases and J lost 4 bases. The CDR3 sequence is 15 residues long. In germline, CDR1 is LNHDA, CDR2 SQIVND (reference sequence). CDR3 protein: CASSITGERGNTIYF. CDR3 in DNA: TGTGCCAGTAGTATAACAGGGGAACGCGGAAACACCATATATTTT.

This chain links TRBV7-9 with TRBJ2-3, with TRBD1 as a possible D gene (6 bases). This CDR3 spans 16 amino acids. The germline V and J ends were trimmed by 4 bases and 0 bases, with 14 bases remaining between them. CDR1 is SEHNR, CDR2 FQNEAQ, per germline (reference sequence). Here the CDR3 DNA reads TGTGCCAGCAGCTCCCGGACAGCCCTTAGCACAGATACGCAGTATTTT. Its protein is CASSSRTALSTDTQYF. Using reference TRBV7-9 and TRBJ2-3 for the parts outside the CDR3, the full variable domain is DTGVSQNPRHKITKRGQNVTFRCDPISEHNRLYWYRQTLGQGPEFLTYFQNEAQLEKSRLLSDRFSAERPKGSFSTLEIQRTEQGDSAMYLCASSSRTALSTDTQYFGPGTRLTVL.

CDR3 region: CASSVMGQGNEQFF. CDR3 nucleotide sequence: TGTGCCAGCAGCGTAATGGGACAGGGTAATGAGCAGTTCTTC. The chain employs TRBV9 and TRBJ2-1; 9 bases agree with TRBD1. The CDR3 is 14 amino acids. Trimming removed 1 base from V and 7 bases from J; junction bases left unmatched: 3. Germline V gene lookup returns CDR1 SGDLS and CDR2 YYNGEE.

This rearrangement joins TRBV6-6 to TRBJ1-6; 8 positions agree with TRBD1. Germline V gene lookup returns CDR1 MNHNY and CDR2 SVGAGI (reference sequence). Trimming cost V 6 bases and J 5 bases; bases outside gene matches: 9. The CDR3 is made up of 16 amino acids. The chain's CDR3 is CASSRQGTGNNSPLHF. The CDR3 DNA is TGTGCCAGCAGCCGACAGGGGACGGGGAATAATTCACCCCTCCACTTT.

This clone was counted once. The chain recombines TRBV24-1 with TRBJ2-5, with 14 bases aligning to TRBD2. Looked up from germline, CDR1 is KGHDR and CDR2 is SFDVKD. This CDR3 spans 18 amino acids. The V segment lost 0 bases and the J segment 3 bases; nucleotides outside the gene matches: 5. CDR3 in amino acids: CATSDLGLAGGEKETQYF. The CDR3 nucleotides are TGTGCCACCAGTGATTTGGGACTAGCGGGGGGAGAGAAAGAGACCCAGTACTTC.

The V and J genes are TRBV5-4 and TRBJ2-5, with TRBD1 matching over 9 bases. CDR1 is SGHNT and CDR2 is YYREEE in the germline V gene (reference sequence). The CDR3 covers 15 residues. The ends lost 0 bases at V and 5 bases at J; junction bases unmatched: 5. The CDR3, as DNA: TGTGCCAGCAGCTTGGGCGGACAGGGGATGGAGACCCAGTACTTC. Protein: CASSLGGQGMETQYF.

The CDR3 DNA reads as TGTGCCAGCAGCTCCCCTGACGGGGACTCCTACGAGCAGTACTTC. This translates into CASSSPDGDSYEQYF. This chain links TRBV6-2 or TRBV6-3 with TRBJ2-7; the D gene is possibly TRBD2 (5 bases). Deletions cut 6 bases from V and 0 bases from J, with 15 bases between. Germline values: CDR1 MNHEY, CDR2 SVGEGT. CDR3 size: 15 residues.

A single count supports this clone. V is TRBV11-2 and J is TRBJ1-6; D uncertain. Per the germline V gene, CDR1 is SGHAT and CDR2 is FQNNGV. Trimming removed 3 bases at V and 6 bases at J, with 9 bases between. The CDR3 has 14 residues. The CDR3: CASSLVLINSPLHF. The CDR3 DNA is TGTGCCAGCAGCTTGGTACTGATTAATTCACCCCTCCACTTT.

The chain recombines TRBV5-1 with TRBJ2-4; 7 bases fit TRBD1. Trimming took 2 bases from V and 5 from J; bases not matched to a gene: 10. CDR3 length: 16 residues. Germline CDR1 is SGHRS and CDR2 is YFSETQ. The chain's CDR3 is CASSLGAGGLENIQYF. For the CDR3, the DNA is TGCGCCAGCAGCTTAGGGGCAGGGGGATTGGAAAACATTCAGTACTTC.

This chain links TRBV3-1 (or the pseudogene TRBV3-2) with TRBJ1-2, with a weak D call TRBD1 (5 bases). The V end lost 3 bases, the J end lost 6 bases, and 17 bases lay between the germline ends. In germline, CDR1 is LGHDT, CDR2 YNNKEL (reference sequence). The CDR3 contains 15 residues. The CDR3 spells CASSQGQLLGHGYTF. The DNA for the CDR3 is TGTGCCAGCAGCCAGGGCCAGCTATTGGGGCATGGCTACACCTTC.

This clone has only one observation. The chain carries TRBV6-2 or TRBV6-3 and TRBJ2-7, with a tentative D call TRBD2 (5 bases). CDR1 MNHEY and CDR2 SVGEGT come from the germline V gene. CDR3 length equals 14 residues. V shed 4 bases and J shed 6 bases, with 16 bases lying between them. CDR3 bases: TGTGCCAGCAGTTCCGGACTCGTCCGTTCCGAGCAGTACTTC. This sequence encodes CASSSGLVRSEQYF.